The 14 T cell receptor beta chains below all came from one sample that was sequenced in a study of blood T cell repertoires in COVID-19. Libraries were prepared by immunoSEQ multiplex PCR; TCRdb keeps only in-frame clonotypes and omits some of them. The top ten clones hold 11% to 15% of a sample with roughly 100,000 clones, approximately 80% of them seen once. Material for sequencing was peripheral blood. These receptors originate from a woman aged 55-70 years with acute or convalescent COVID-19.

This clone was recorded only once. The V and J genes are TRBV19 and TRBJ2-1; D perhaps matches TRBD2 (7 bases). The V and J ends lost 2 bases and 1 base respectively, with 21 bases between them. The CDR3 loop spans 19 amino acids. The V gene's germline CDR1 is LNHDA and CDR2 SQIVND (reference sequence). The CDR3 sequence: CASSIIGGRVTTSYNEQFF. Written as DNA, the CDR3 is TGTGCCAGTAGTATAATCGGGGGGCGCGTTACTACGTCCTACAATGAGCAGTTCTTC.

CDR3 region: CASSPTLAAGPTDTQYF. For the CDR3, the DNA is TGTGCCAGCAGCCCGACTTTGGCGGCCGGTCCTACAGATACGCAGTATTTT. This sequence joins TRBV5-8 and TRBJ2-3; D not certain. There are 17 residues in the CDR3. Germline V gene data show CDR1 as SGHTS and CDR2 as YDEGEE. Trimming took off 4 bases at V and 3 bases at J, with 21 bases between the two ends.

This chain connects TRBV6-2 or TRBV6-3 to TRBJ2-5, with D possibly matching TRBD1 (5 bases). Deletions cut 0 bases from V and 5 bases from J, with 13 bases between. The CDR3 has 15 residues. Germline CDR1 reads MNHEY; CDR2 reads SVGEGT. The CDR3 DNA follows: TGTGCCAGCAGTTACTCTTGGCTGCCAGGGGAGACCCAGTACTTC. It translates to CASSYSWLPGETQYF.

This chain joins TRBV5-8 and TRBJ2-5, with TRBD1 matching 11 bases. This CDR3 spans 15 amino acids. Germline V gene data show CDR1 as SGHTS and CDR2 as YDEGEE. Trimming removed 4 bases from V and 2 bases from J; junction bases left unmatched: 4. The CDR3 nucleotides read TGTGCCAGCAGCCTAGGGGACAGGGGGCAAGAGACCCAGTACTTC. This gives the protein CASSLGDRGQETQYF.

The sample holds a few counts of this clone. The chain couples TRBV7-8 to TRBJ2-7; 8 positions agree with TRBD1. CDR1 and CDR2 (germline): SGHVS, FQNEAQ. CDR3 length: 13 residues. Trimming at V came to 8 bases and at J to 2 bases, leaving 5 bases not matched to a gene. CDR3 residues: CASRTGQAYEQYF. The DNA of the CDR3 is TGTGCCAGCCGGACAGGGCAGGCCTACGAGCAGTACTTC.

The DNA of the CDR3 is TGTGCCAGCAGCGTAGGGGCTAGCGGGGGGACTAGCACAGATACGCAGTATTTT. Residues: CASSVGASGGTSTDTQYF. V gene TRBV9 combines with J gene TRBJ2-3; 11 bases align to TRBD2. After removal of 0 bases from V and 0 bases from J, the junction contained 6 bases not matched to a gene. CDR3 length: 18 amino acids. Germline V CDR1 and CDR2: SGDLS, YYNGEE.

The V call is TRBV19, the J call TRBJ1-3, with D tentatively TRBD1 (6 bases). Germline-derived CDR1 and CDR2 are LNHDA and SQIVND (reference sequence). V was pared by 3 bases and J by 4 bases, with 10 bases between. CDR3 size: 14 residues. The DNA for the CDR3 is TGTGCCAGTAGTATCACAGGGACCGGAAACACCATATATTTT. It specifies CASSITGTGNTIYF.

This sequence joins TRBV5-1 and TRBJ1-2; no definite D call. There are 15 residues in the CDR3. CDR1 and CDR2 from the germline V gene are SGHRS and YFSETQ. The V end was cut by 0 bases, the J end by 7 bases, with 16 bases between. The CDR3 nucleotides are TGCGCCAGCAGCTTGGATACGGAGGGTATGGGTGGCTACACCTTC. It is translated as CASSLDTEGMGGYTF.

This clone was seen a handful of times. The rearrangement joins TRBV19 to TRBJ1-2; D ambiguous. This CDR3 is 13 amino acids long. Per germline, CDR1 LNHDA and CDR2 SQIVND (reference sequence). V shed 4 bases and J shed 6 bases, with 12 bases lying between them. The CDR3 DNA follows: TGTGCCAGTAGTAGCGCTGGGCGGGATGGCTACACCTTC. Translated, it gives CASSSAGRDGYTF.

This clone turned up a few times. This chain's CDR3 is CASSLASYTEAFF. CDR3 DNA sequence: TGTGCCAGCAGCTTGGCCTCCTACACTGAAGCTTTCTTT. The chain joins TRBV5-5 to TRBJ1-1; D gene uncertain. V dropped 0 bases and J dropped 3 bases, with 6 bases sitting between them. This CDR3 region has 13 residues. CDR1 and CDR2 (germline): SGHKS, YYEKEE (reference sequence).

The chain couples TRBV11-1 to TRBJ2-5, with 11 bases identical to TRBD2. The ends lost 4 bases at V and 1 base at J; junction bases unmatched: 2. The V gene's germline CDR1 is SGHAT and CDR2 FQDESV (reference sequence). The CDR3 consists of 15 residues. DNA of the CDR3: TGTGCCAGCAGCTCCGGGACTAGCGGCCAAGAGACCCAGTACTTC. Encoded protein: CASSSGTSGQETQYF. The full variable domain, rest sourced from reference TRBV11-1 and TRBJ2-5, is EAEVAQSPRYKITEKSQAVAFWCDPISGHATLYWYRQILGQGPELLVQFQDESVVDDSQLPKDRFSAERLKGVDSTLKIQPAELGDSAMYLCASSSGTSGQETQYFGPGTRLLVL.

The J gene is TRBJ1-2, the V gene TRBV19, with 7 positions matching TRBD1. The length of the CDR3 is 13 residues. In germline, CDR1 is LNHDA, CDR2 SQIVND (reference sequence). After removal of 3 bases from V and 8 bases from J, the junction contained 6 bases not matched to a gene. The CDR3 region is CASSIRGGGGYTF. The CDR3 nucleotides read TGTGCCAGTAGTATTAGAGGGGGCGGCGGCTACACCTTC.

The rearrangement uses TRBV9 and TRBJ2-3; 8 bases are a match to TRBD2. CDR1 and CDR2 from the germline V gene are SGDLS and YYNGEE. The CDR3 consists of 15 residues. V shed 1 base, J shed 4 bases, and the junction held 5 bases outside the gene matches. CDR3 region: CASSVQSGSSDTQYF. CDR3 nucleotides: TGTGCCAGCAGCGTACAGAGCGGGAGCTCAGATACGCAGTATTTT.

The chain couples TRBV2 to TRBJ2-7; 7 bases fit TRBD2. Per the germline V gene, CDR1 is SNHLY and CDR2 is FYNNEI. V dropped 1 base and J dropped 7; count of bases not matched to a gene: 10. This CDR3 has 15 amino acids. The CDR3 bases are TGTGCCAGCAGTGAAGGGTGGAGACTAGCCCTGGAGCAGTACTTC. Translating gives CASSEGWRLALEQYF.